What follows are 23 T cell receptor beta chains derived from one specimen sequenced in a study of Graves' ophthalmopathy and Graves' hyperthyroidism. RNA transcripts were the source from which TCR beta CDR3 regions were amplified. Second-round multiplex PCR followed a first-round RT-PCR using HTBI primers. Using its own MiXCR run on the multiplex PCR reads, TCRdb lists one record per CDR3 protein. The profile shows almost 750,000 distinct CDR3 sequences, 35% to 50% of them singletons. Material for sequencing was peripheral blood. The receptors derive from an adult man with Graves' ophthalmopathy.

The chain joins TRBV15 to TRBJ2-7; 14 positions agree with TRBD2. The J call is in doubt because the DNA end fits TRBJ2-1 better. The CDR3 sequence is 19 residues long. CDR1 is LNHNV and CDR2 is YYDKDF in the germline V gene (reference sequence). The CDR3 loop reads CATSTQGDVGTSGSGEQFF. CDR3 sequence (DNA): TGTGCCACCAGCACGCAGGGGGACGTCGGGACTAGCGGGAGTGGAGAGCAGTTCTTC.

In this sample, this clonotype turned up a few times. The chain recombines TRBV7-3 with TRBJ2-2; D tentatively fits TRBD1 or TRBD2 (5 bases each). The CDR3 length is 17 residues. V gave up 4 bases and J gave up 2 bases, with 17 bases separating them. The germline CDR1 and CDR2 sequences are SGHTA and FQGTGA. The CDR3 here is CASSYTTGTTNTGELFF. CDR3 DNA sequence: TGTGCCAGCAGCTATACCACCGGGACCACCAACACCGGGGAGCTGTTTTTT. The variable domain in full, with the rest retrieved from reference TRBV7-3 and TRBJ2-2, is GAGVSQTPSNKVTEKGKYVELRCDPISGHTALYWYRQSLGQGPEFLIYFQGTGAADDSGLPNDRFFAVRPEGSVSTLKIQRTERGDSAVYLCASSYTTGTTNTGELFFGEGSRLTVL.

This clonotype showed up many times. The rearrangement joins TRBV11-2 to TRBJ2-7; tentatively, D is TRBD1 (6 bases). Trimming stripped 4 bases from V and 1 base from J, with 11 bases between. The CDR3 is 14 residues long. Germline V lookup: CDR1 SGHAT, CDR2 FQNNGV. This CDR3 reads CASSSRDKSYEQYF. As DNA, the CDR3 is TGTGCCAGCAGCTCCCGGGACAAGTCCTACGAGCAGTACTTC.

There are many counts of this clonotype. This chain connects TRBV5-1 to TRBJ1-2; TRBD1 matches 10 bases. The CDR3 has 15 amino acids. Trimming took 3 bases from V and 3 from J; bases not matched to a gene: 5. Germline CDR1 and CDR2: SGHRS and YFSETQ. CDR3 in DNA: TGCGCCAGCAGCTGGAGGGACAGGGGTGACTATGGCTACACCTTC. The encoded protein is CASSWRDRGDYGYTF.

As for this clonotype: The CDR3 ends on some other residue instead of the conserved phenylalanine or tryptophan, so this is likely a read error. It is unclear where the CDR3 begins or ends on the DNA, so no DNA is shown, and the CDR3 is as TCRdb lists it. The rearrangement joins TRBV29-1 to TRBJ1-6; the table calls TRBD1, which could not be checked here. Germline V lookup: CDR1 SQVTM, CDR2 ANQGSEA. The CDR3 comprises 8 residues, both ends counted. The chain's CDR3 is CSVQRGGQ.

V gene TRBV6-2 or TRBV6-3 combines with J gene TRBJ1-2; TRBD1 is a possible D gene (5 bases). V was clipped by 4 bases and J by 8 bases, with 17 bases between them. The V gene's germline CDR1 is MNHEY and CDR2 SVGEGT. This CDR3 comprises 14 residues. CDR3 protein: CASSLRDTRGGYTF. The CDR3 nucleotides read TGTGCCAGCAGTTTACGAGACACGAGGGGAGGCTACACCTTC.

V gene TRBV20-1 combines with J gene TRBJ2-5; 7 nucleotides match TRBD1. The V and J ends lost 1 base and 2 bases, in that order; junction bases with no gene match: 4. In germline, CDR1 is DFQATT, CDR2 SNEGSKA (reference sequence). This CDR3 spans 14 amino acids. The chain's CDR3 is CSARGGTEQETQYF. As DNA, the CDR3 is TGCAGTGCTAGAGGAGGGACAGAGCAAGAGACCCAGTACTTC.

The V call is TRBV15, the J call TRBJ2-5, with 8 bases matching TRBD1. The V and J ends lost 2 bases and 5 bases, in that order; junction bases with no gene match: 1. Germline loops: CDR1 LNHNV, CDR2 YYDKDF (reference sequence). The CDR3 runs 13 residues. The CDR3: CATSRQGAETQYF. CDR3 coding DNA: TGTGCCACCAGCAGACAGGGGGCCGAGACCCAGTACTTC.

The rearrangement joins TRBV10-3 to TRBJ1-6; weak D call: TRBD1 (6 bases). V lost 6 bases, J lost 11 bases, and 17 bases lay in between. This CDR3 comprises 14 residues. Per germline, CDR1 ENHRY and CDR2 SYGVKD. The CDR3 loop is CAISPVGGGPPLHF. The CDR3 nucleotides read TGTGCCATCAGCCCCGTGGGGGGCGGGCCACCCCTCCACTTT.

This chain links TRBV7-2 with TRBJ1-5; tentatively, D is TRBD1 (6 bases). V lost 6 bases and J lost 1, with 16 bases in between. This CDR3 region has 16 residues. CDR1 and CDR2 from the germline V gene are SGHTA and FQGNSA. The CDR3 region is CASSYLGGRSNQPQHF. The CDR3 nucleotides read TGTGCCAGCAGTTACCTCGGGGGCAGGAGCAATCAGCCCCAGCATTTT.

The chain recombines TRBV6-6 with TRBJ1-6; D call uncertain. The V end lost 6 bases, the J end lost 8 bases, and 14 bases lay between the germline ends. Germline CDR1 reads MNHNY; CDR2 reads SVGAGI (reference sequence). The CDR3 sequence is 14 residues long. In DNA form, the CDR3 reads TGTGCCAGCAGCAAAGAGACTCAGCATTCACCCCTCCACTTT. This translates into CASSKETQHSPLHF.

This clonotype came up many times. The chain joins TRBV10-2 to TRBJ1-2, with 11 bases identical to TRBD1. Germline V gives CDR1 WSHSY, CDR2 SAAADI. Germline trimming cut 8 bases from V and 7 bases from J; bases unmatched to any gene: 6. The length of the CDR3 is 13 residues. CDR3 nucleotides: TGCGCCAGCGGGGACAGGGGGAGTGGTGGCTACACCTTC. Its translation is CASGDRGSGGYTF.

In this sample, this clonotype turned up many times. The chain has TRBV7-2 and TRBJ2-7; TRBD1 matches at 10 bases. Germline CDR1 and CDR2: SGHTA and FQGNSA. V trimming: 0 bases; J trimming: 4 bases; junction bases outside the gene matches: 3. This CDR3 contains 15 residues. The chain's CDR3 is CASSLATGGAYEQYF. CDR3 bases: TGTGCCAGCAGCTTAGCGACAGGGGGCGCGTACGAGCAGTACTTC.

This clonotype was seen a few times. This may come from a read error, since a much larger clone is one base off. Written as DNA, the CDR3 is TGCAGCGTTGTACAGACGAACACCGGGGAGCTGTTTTTT. It translates to CSVVQTNTGELFF. V is TRBV29-1 and J is TRBJ2-2; no firm D call. The CDR3 runs to 13 residues. Trimming left V 4 bases short and J 0 bases short, with 6 bases between. Germline CDR1 and CDR2: SQVTM and ANQGSEA.

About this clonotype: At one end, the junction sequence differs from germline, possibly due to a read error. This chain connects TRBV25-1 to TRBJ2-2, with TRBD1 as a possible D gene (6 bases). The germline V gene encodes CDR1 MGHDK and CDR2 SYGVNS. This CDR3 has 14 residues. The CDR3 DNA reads TGCAGTGCTAGAGGGGGTGGGAGCACCGGGGAGCTGTTTTTT. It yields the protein CSARGGGSTGELFF. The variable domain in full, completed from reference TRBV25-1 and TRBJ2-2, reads EADIYQTPRYLVIGTGKKITLECSQTMGHDKMYWYQQDPGMELHLIHYSYGVNSTEKGDLSSESTVSRIRTEHFPLTLESARPSHTSQYLCSARGGGSTGELFFGEGSRLTVL.

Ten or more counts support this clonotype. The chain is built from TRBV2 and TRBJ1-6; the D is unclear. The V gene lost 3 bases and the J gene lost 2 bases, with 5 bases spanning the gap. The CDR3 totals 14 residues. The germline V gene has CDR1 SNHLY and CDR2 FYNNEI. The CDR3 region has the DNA TGTGCCAGCAGTGACTCCACCTATAATTCACCCCTCCACTTT. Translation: CASSDSTYNSPLHF.

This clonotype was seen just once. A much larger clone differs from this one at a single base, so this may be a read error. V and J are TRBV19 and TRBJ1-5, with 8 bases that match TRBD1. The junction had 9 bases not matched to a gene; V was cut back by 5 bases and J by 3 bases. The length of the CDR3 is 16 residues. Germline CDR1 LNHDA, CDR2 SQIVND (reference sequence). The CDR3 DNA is TGTGCCAGTAGTGCCTACGGGACAGGACCCAATCAGCCCCAGCATTTT. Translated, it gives CASSAYGTGPNQPQHF.

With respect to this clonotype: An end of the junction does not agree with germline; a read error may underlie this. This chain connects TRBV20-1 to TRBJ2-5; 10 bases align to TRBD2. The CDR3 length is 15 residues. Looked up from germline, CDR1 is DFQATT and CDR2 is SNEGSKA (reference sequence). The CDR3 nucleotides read TGCAGTGCTAGAGGACTAGCGGGCGCCCAAGAGGCCCAGTACTTC. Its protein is CSARGLAGAQEAQYF.

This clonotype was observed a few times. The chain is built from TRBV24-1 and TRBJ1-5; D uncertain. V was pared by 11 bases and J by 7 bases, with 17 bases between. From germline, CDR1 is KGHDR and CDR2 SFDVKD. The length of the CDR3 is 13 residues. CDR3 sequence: CASSTGTGQPQHF. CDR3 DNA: TGTGCCAGCAGCACGGGCACGGGGCAGCCCCAGCATTTT.

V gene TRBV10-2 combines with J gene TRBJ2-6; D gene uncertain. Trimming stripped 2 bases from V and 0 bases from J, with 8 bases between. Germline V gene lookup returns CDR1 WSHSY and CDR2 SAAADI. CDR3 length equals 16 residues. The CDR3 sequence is CASSERRLSGANVLTF. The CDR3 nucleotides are TGCGCCAGCAGTGAGAGACGCCTCTCTGGGGCCAACGTCCTGACTTTC.

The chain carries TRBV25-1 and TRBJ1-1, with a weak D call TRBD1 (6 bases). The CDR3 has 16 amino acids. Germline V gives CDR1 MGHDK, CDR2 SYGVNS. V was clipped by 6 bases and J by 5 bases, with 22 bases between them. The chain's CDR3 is CASSRGFAGAGTEAFF. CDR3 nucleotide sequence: TGTGCCAGCAGCCGAGGGTTCGCGGGGGCTGGAACTGAAGCTTTCTTT.

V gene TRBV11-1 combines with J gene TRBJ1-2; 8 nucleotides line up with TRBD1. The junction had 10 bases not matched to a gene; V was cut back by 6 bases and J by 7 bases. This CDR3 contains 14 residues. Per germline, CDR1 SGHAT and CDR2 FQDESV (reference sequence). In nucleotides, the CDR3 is TGTGCCAGCAGTACAGACAGGGGATTAGTTGGCTACACCTTC. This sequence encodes CASSTDRGLVGYTF.

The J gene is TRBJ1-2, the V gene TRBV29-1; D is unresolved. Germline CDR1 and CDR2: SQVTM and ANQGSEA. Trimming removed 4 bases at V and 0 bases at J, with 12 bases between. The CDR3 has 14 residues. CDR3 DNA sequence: TGCAGCGTTGTTGGGAATACAGCTAACTATGGCTACACCTTC. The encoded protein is CSVVGNTANYGYTF. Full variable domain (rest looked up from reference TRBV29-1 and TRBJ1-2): SAVISQKPSRDICQRGTSLTIQCQVDSQVTMMFWYRQQPGQSLTLIATANQGSEATYESGFVIDKFPISRPNLTFSTLTVSNMSPEDSSIYLCSVVGNTANYGYTFGSGTRLTVV.